This passage covers 32 T cell receptor beta chains from one sample sequenced in a study of shared clonotypes between healthy human individuals. CD45RO-negative, CCR7-selected cells formed the naive CD8 fraction, which excluded terminally differentiated effector memory CD45RA+ cells. Libraries were prepared by immunoSEQ multiplex PCR; TCRdb keeps only in-frame clonotypes and omits some of them. The table shows 800,000 or so clones, with approximately 97% occurring only once. The sequenced material came from naive CD8+ T cells sorted from blood. The receptor set was obtained from a man under 40 in good health.

A few counts support this clone. This specimen includes other DNA sequences encoding the same CDR3. V and J are TRBV27 and TRBJ2-2, with D unresolved. CDR1 is MNHEY, CDR2 SMNVEV, per germline (reference sequence). This CDR3 is built from 13 residues. Between the trimmed V and J ends, which lost 0 bases and 4 bases, there was a span of 3 bases. CDR3 region: CASSLSRTGELFF. The CDR3, as DNA: TGTGCCAGCAGTTTATCACGCACCGGGGAGCTGTTTTTT.

The V and J genes are TRBV10-3 and TRBJ2-7; 8 bases are shared with TRBD2. Trimming took 10 bases from V and 6 from J; bases not matched to a gene: 14. This CDR3 contains 14 residues. The germline V gene encodes CDR1 ENHRY and CDR2 SYGVKD. CDR3: CASRGSGSLSEQYF. CDR3 bases: TGTGCCAGCAGGGGAAGCGGGAGTCTTAGCGAGCAGTACTTC.

The rearrangement links TRBV18 to TRBJ2-3; maybe TRBD2 (5 bases). CDR3 size: 16 residues. V lost 0 bases to trimming and J lost 0 bases, with 10 bases between them. CDR1 KGHSH and CDR2 LQKENI come from the germline V gene. CDR3 in amino acids: CASSPPAGVSTDTQYF. As DNA, the CDR3 is TGTGCCAGCTCACCACCCGCGGGTGTCAGCACAGATACGCAGTATTTT.

The chain combines TRBV7-9 with TRBJ1-5; D call uncertain. V lost 4 bases and J 7 bases, leaving 14 bases between the germline ends. This CDR3 has 14 amino acids. Germline CDR1 SEHNR, CDR2 FQNEAQ (reference sequence). The CDR3 spells CASSSGGVRQPQHF. CDR3 in DNA: TGTGCCAGCAGCTCAGGTGGGGTGAGGCAGCCCCAGCATTTT.

The chain combines TRBV7-9 with TRBJ1-4; D gene unclear. Germline CDR1 is SEHNR and CDR2 is FQNEAQ (reference sequence). Between the trimmed V and J ends, which lost 0 bases and 8 bases, there was a span of 13 bases. This CDR3 spans 15 amino acids. The CDR3 coding sequence is TGTGCCAGCAGCTTAGCGCTGGGTTCGGAGGAAAAACTGTTTTTT. Translated: CASSLALGSEEKLFF.

The chain carries TRBV7-6 and TRBJ2-7; 7 bases fit TRBD1. Per germline, CDR1 SGHVS and CDR2 FNYEAQ. This CDR3 contains 13 residues. Trimming took 5 bases from V and 3 from J; bases not matched to a gene: 4. The CDR3 loop is CASSPWDSYEQYF. The CDR3 nucleotides read TGTGCCAGCAGCCCGTGGGACAGCTACGAGCAGTACTTC.

The genes are TRBV28 and TRBJ2-3, with 8 bases that match TRBD2. V was clipped by 8 bases and J by 4 bases; unmatched bases: 11. Germline V gene data show CDR1 as MDHEN and CDR2 as SYDVKM. The CDR3 runs to 15 residues. CDR3 DNA sequence: TGTGCCAGCTTTCCCGGGACTAGTTTCGCAGATACGCAGTATTTT. Amino acids: CASFPGTSFADTQYF.

V and J are TRBV18 and TRBJ1-1, with 7 bases matching TRBD1. From germline, CDR1 is KGHSH and CDR2 LQKENI. CDR3 length equals 13 residues. V was pared by 4 bases and J by 5 bases, with 4 bases of the junction left unmatched. The CDR3 spells CASSRTGRTEAFF. In DNA form, the CDR3 reads TGTGCCAGCTCACGGACAGGACGAACTGAAGCTTTCTTT.

The V and J genes are TRBV7-6 and TRBJ2-2; 9 bases are a match to TRBD2. Germline-derived CDR1 and CDR2 are SGHVS and FNYEAQ. The CDR3 runs 15 residues. The J segment lost 5 bases and the V segment lost 2 bases, leaving 3 bases of the junction unmatched. CDR3 amino acids: CASSLRTSGTGELFF. As DNA, the CDR3 is TGTGCCAGCAGCTTAAGAACTAGCGGGACCGGGGAGCTGTTTTTT.

The rearrangement links TRBV6-1 to TRBJ2-1, with D perhaps TRBD2 (6 bases). The length of the CDR3 is 14 residues. Between the trimmed V and J ends, which lost 2 bases and 10 bases, there was a span of 15 bases. The germline V gene encodes CDR1 MNHNS and CDR2 SASEGT. The CDR3: CASSETRRGLEQFF. DNA for the CDR3: TGTGCCAGCAGTGAAACTCGGAGGGGATTAGAGCAGTTCTTC.

This clone has only one observation. The rearrangement uses TRBV27 and TRBJ2-2, with D maybe TRBD2 (5 bases). Trimming removed 6 bases at V and 8 bases at J, with 13 bases between. Germline-derived CDR1 and CDR2 are MNHEY and SMNVEV (reference sequence). The CDR3 runs to 13 residues. The CDR3 DNA follows: TGTGCCAGCAGCCCTGAAAGCGGTGGGGAGCTGTTTTTT. Protein product: CASSPESGGELFF.

The chain links TRBV27 to TRBJ2-1, with TRBD2 matching 8 bases. The CDR3 is made up of 14 amino acids. Germline CDR1 reads MNHEY; CDR2 reads SMNVEV (reference sequence). V gave up 4 bases and J gave up 6 bases; unmatched junction bases: 5. The CDR3 DNA reads TGTGCCAGCAGTTGGCGGGAGGAAATCAATGAGCAGTTCTTC. Translating it yields CASSWREEINEQFF.

V gene TRBV27 combines with J gene TRBJ1-2, with D unclear. V was pared by 1 base and J by 2 bases, with 17 bases between. This CDR3 comprises 17 residues. The germline V gene has CDR1 MNHEY and CDR2 SMNVEV (reference sequence). This CDR3 is CASSLWAGAVGNYGYTF. CDR3 sequence (DNA): TGTGCCAGCAGTTTATGGGCAGGAGCCGTTGGGAACTATGGCTACACCTTC.

This chain joins TRBV6-5 and TRBJ1-5; D unclear. The CDR3 consists of 14 residues. V lost 4 bases, J lost 4 bases, and 11 bases lay in between. Germline assignment: CDR1 MNHEY and CDR2 SVGAGI. Written as DNA, the CDR3 is TGTGCCAGCAGTTCAACGACCCAGAATCAGCCCCAGCATTTT. It specifies CASSSTTQNQPQHF.

This chain uses TRBV18 with TRBJ2-7; possibly TRBD1 or TRBD2 for D (5 bases each). Deletions cut 0 bases from V and 2 bases from J, with 11 bases between. The germline CDR1 and CDR2 sequences are KGHSH and LQKENI. The length of the CDR3 is 15 residues. CDR3 sequence: CASSPPGTYPYEQYF. CDR3 in DNA: TGTGCCAGCTCACCACCCGGGACGTATCCCTACGAGCAGTACTTC.

This chain connects TRBV2 to TRBJ2-3; 7 bases match TRBD1. V lost 4 bases, J lost 4 bases, and 11 bases stayed unmatched. CDR3 length: 16 amino acids. Germline CDR1 and CDR2: SNHLY and FYNNEI. In DNA form, the CDR3 reads TGTGCCAGCAGTGGAGGGACAGCAACATGGGCAGATACGCAGTATTTT. Encoded protein: CASSGGTATWADTQYF.

This rearrangement joins TRBV7-9 to TRBJ1-4; D not resolved. Trimming pared 5 bases from V and 3 bases from J, leaving 13 bases between. The CDR3 consists of 15 residues. The germline V gene has CDR1 SEHNR and CDR2 FQNEAQ (reference sequence). The CDR3 sequence is CASSVHVDANEKLFF. The CDR3 region has the DNA TGTGCCAGCAGCGTTCACGTTGACGCTAATGAAAAACTGTTTTTT.

This sequence joins TRBV4-1 and TRBJ2-3; the D call may be TRBD1 or TRBD2 (6 bases each). The V gene's germline CDR1 is MGHRA and CDR2 YSYEKL. Trimming pared 8 bases from V and 0 bases from J, leaving 15 bases between. The CDR3 runs 15 residues. CDR3 sequence: CASSRDTYSTDTQYF. The CDR3 nucleotides read TGCGCCAGCTCGCGGGACACCTATAGCACAGATACGCAGTATTTT.

The rearrangement joins TRBV7-8 to TRBJ2-7, with 13 bases matching TRBD2. The CDR3 consists of 17 residues. Trimming took 2 bases from V and 0 from J; bases not matched to a gene: 4. Germline V gene data show CDR1 as SGHVS and CDR2 as FQNEAQ. The chain's CDR3 is CASSLPGTSGASYEQYF. As DNA, the CDR3 is TGTGCCAGCAGCTTACCCGGGACTAGCGGGGCCTCCTACGAGCAGTACTTC.

The chain employs TRBV7-6 and TRBJ2-7; TRBD2 is a possible D gene (6 bases). The CDR3 consists of 16 residues. V lost 4 bases and J 3 bases, leaving 19 bases between the germline ends. Germline lookup yields CDR1 SGHVS and CDR2 FNYEAQ. CDR3 bases: TGTGCCAGCAGCTGGGGGGTCGAGGGCCGAAACTACGAGCAGTACTTC. This gives the protein CASSWGVEGRNYEQYF.

The J gene is TRBJ2-7, the V gene TRBV11-3, with TRBD1 matching 11 bases. This CDR3 spans 14 amino acids. CDR1 is SGHNT and CDR2 is YENEEA in the germline V gene. V trimming: 5 bases; J trimming: 5 bases; junction bases outside the gene matches: 5. The CDR3, as DNA: TGTGCCAGCAGCCCCCCGGACAGGGGGCACGAGCAGTACTTC. Protein product: CASSPPDRGHEQYF.

This chain joins TRBV19 and TRBJ2-1; 10 positions agree with TRBD2. The trim removed 5 bases at V and 4 bases at J, leaving 2 bases unmatched. Looked up from germline, CDR1 is LNHDA and CDR2 is SQIVND (reference sequence). This CDR3 spans 14 amino acids. CDR3 in DNA: TGTGCCAGTAGTGTGACTAGCGGGTACAATGAGCAGTTCTTC. Amino acids: CASSVTSGYNEQFF. Full variable domain (rest looked up from reference TRBV19 and TRBJ2-1): DGGITQSPKYLFRKEGQNVTLSCEQNLNHDAMYWYRQDPGQGLRLIYYSQIVNDFQKGDIAEGYSVSREKKESFPLTVTSAQKNPTAFYLCASSVTSGYNEQFFGPGTRLTVL.

The chain has TRBV9 and TRBJ2-1; the match to TRBD1 covers 8 bases. CDR3 length: 19 residues. Germline V gene data show CDR1 as SGDLS and CDR2 as YYNGEE. Unmatched junction bases numbered 19, after V lost 4 bases and J lost 4 bases. CDR3 sequence (DNA): TGTGCCAGCAGCCCCAAACCGCTCCGGACAGGGCCAGGGTACAATGAGCAGTTCTTC. It encodes CASSPKPLRTGPGYNEQFF.

The chain recombines TRBV7-9 with TRBJ2-7; possibly TRBD1 for D (6 bases). The CDR3 loop spans 12 amino acids. V lost 5 bases and J 4 bases, leaving 9 bases between the germline ends. Germline values: CDR1 SEHNR, CDR2 FQNEAQ (reference sequence). The CDR3 spells CASSIQGYEQYF. The CDR3 DNA is TGTGCCAGCAGCATACAGGGTTACGAGCAGTACTTC. The entire variable domain, with the rest obtained from reference TRBV7-9 and TRBJ2-7, is as follows: DTGVSQNPRHKITKRGQNVTFRCDPISEHNRLYWYRQTLGQGPEFLTYFQNEAQLEKSRLLSDRFSAERPKGSFSTLEIQRTEQGDSAMYLCASSIQGYEQYFGPGTRLTVT.

The genes are TRBV27 and TRBJ2-7, with 7 bases lining up with TRBD2. This CDR3 has 15 amino acids. V was clipped by 6 bases and J by 2 bases; unmatched bases: 10. The V gene's germline CDR1 is MNHEY and CDR2 SMNVEV (reference sequence). The DNA of the CDR3 is TGTGCCAGCAGCCCTAGGCCGGGAGGCCCCTACGAGCAGTACTTC. The encoded protein is CASSPRPGGPYEQYF.

The rearrangement links TRBV15 to TRBJ2-1; no reliable D call. The CDR3 has 14 residues. V was clipped by 4 bases and J by 0 bases, with 7 bases between them. Germline CDR1 and CDR2: LNHNV and YYDKDF (reference sequence). CDR3 residues: CATSTFGSYNEQFF. The CDR3 DNA is TGTGCCACCAGCACATTCGGCTCCTACAATGAGCAGTTCTTC.

This clone was observed a few times. Other DNA sequences within the sample encode an identical CDR3. V is TRBV5-5 and J is TRBJ2-7; the D gene is possibly TRBD1 (6 bases). The CDR3 runs to 12 residues. Between the trimmed V and J ends, which lost 2 bases and 4 bases, there was a span of 7 bases. Germline-derived CDR1 and CDR2 are SGHKS and YYEKEE (reference sequence). The CDR3 protein is CASSFGTYEQYF. The CDR3 DNA reads as TGTGCCAGCAGCTTTGGGACATACGAGCAGTACTTC.

Concerning this clone itself: Other DNA variants within this sample encode the same CDR3. This sequence joins TRBV11-2 and TRBJ2-7, with 8 bases lining up with TRBD2. V trimming: 5 bases; J trimming: 0 bases; junction bases outside the gene matches: 6. The CDR3 runs 15 residues. Germline CDR1 and CDR2: SGHAT and FQNNGV. The CDR3 reads CASSPTSGSSYEQYF. For the CDR3, the DNA is TGTGCCAGCAGCCCAACTAGCGGAAGCTCCTACGAGCAGTACTTC.

This chain joins TRBV5-8 and TRBJ2-3, with 8 bases fitting TRBD2. Trimming at V came to 4 bases and at J to 2 bases, leaving 9 bases not matched to a gene. The length of the CDR3 is 16 residues. Germline V gene data show CDR1 as SGHTS and CDR2 as YDEGEE. CDR3 amino acids: CASSQELAALTDTQYF. The CDR3 region has the DNA TGTGCCAGCAGCCAAGAACTAGCGGCCCTCACAGATACGCAGTATTTT.

Of note for this clone: The sample holds other DNA sequences that translate to the same CDR3. The chain couples TRBV5-4 to TRBJ2-2; D is undetermined. Germline CDR1 SGHNT, CDR2 YYREEE (reference sequence). The V gene lost 0 bases and the J gene lost 6 bases, with 3 bases spanning the gap. The CDR3 contains 12 residues. CDR3 nucleotides: TGTGCCAGCAGCTTGGGTTCCGGGGAGCTGTTTTTT. It specifies CASSLGSGELFF.

The chain links TRBV11-3 to TRBJ2-1, with a tentative D call TRBD2 (7 bases). Trimming took off 5 bases at V and 9 bases at J, with 11 bases between the two ends. Germline V gene sequence: CDR1 SGHNT, CDR2 YENEEA. CDR3 length: 12 amino acids. CDR3 sequence: CASSLGGAEQFF. In DNA, the CDR3 is TGTGCCAGCAGCCTGGGGGGGGCTGAGCAGTTCTTC.

The chain links TRBV27 to TRBJ1-2; the D gene is possibly TRBD1 (5 bases). Trimming took off 4 bases at V and 8 bases at J, with 14 bases between the two ends. CDR1 and CDR2 from the germline V gene are MNHEY and SMNVEV (reference sequence). This CDR3 is 13 amino acids long. Here the CDR3 reads CASSSFSRAGYTF. The CDR3 DNA reads as TGTGCCAGCAGTTCCTTTTCCAGGGCCGGCTACACCTTC.